A selection of T cell receptor beta chains follows, all from one sample in a study of blood T cell repertoires in COVID-19. Clones were read by immunoSEQ multiplex PCR, and TCRdb kept only the in-frame ones, dropping some. This table holds 260,000 or so clones, nearly 85% found once. The sample consisted of peripheral blood. The receptor source for this set is a human donor in a cohort sampled during active COVID-19. The CDR3 runs from the conserved cysteine through the conserved F or W. D genes are given only for firm matches. The size field is filled for only some rows; it gives once, few, many or a size class.

cdr3_nt: TGCGCCAGCAGCCGGGAGGGTGGGAACACTGAAGCTTTCTTT
cdr3_aa: CASSREGGNTEAFF
d_call: NA
j_call: TRBJ1-1
v_call: TRBV5-1
cdr3_length: 14
clone_size: NA

cdr3_nt: TGTGCCAGCAGAGAGGACAGATATGGCTACACCTTC
cdr3_aa: CASREDRYGYTF
d_call: NA
j_call: TRBJ1-2
v_call: TRBV11-2
cdr3_length: 12
clone_size: NA

cdr3_nt: TGTGCCAGCAGCTTGGTAGGACTAGCGAGCGAGCAGTACTTC
cdr3_aa: CASSLVGLASEQYF
d_call: TRBD2
j_call: TRBJ2-7
v_call: TRBV5-4
cdr3_length: 14
clone_size: NA

cdr3_nt: TGTGCCAGCAGGGCGGGAGGGATTGAAGCTTTCTTT
cdr3_aa: CASRAGGIEAFF
d_call: NA
j_call: TRBJ1-1
v_call: TRBV2
cdr3_length: 12
clone_size: NA

cdr3_nt: TGTGCCAGCAGGAAGTATGGACAGGGAATGAGTCAGCCCCAGCATTTT
cdr3_aa: CASRKYGQGMSQPQHF
d_call: TRBD1
j_call: TRBJ1-5
v_call: TRBV2
cdr3_length: 16
clone_size: NA

cdr3_nt: TGTGCCAGCAGCTTAGGACAACTAGCGGGAGTGAACGAGCAGTACTTC
cdr3_aa: CASSLGQLAGVNEQYF
d_call: TRBD2
j_call: TRBJ2-7
v_call: TRBV7-2
cdr3_length: 16
clone_size: NA

cdr3_nt: TGTGCCAGCAGGAGACAGGGGAGCAATCAGCCCCAGCATTTT
cdr3_aa: CASRRQGSNQPQHF
d_call: TRBD1
j_call: TRBJ1-5
v_call: TRBV6-1
cdr3_length: 14
clone_size: once

cdr3_nt: TGCGCCAGCAGCTCTACAGGGGGCTCCTACGAGCAGTACTTC
cdr3_aa: CASSSTGGSYEQYF
d_call: TRBD1
j_call: TRBJ2-7
v_call: TRBV5-1
cdr3_length: 14
clone_size: NA

cdr3_nt: TGTGCCAGCAGTTCGGGACAGACTGGAAACACCATATATTTT
cdr3_aa: CASSSGQTGNTIYF
d_call: TRBD1
j_call: TRBJ1-3
v_call: TRBV5-5
cdr3_length: 14
clone_size: NA

cdr3_nt: TGTGCCAGCAGTGTGGGACAGGGGGTCGTTAATGAGCAGTTCTTC
cdr3_aa: CASSVGQGVVNEQFF
d_call: TRBD1
j_call: TRBJ2-1
v_call: TRBV27
cdr3_length: 15
clone_size: NA

cdr3_nt: TGTGCCAGCAGTGACCCCGGGACAGGGGGCGTAAACACTGAAGCTTTCTTT
cdr3_aa: CASSDPGTGGVNTEAFF
d_call: TRBD1
j_call: TRBJ1-1
v_call: TRBV6-1
cdr3_length: 17
clone_size: NA

cdr3_nt: TGTGCCAGCAGCCAGAGCTCTACTAGTAATAATGAGCAGTTCTTC
cdr3_aa: CASSQSSTSNNEQFF
d_call: NA
j_call: TRBJ2-1
v_call: TRBV4-2
cdr3_length: 15
clone_size: once

cdr3_nt: TGTGCCAGCAGCGTCTCACAGGGGGAAGTTGAAAAACTGTTTTTT
cdr3_aa: CASSVSQGEVEKLFF
d_call: TRBD1
j_call: TRBJ1-4
v_call: TRBV4-2
cdr3_length: 15
clone_size: NA

cdr3_nt: TGTGCCAGTAGTATTAAGTCGATTTGGCCCACTGAAGCTTTCTTT
cdr3_aa: CASSIKSIWPTEAFF
d_call: NA
j_call: TRBJ1-1
v_call: TRBV19
cdr3_length: 15
clone_size: NA

cdr3_nt: TGTGCCAGCAGCCACCTAGAGTTTCAGGGGGTGTTTCCCTCTGGGGCCAACGTCCTGACTTTC
cdr3_aa: CASSHLEFQGVFPSGANVLTF
d_call: TRBD1
j_call: TRBJ2-6
v_call: TRBV14
cdr3_length: 21
clone_size: NA

cdr3_nt: TGCGCCAGCAGCGCGGGACAGGGTACCCTCTCCTATAATTCACCCCTCCACTTT
cdr3_aa: CASSAGQGTLSYNSPLHF
d_call: TRBD1
j_call: TRBJ1-6
v_call: TRBV5-1
cdr3_length: 18
clone_size: once

cdr3_nt: TGTGCCAGCAGTCCGGACAAACGCGGACTGTTTTTT
cdr3_aa: CASSPDKRGLFF
d_call: NA
j_call: TRBJ1-4
v_call: TRBV2
cdr3_length: 12
clone_size: NA

cdr3_nt: TGTGCCAGCAGTGAAACTGGGACTCAAGCGGTTCAGCCCCAGCATTTT
cdr3_aa: CASSETGTQAVQPQHF
d_call: NA
j_call: TRBJ1-5
v_call: TRBV2
cdr3_length: 16
clone_size: NA

cdr3_nt: TGTGCCAGCAGCCAAGATGAGAGCAGGGGGCTTTACTATGGCTACACCTTC
cdr3_aa: CASSQDESRGLYYGYTF
d_call: TRBD1
j_call: TRBJ1-2
v_call: TRBV3-1/TRBV3-2
cdr3_length: 17
clone_size: NA

cdr3_nt: TGTGCCAGCAGCCTGAGAGGACTAGCGGGAGCAGAGACCCAGTACTTC
cdr3_aa: CASSLRGLAGAETQYF
d_call: TRBD2
j_call: TRBJ2-5
v_call: TRBV13
cdr3_length: 16
clone_size: NA

cdr3_nt: TGTGCCAGCCGGGACATTATCTCCTACGAGCAGTACTTC
cdr3_aa: CASRDIISYEQYF
d_call: NA
j_call: TRBJ2-7
v_call: TRBV2
cdr3_length: 13
clone_size: NA

cdr3_nt: TGTGCCACCAGCCCTTGGGACAGAGGGGAAAAACTGTTTTTT
cdr3_aa: CATSPWDRGEKLFF
d_call: TRBD1
j_call: TRBJ1-4
v_call: TRBV15
cdr3_length: 14
clone_size: NA

cdr3_nt: TGCAGTGCTCGGGGGGCAGAGACCCAGTACTTC
cdr3_aa: CSARGAETQYF
d_call: NA
j_call: TRBJ2-5
v_call: TRBV20-1
cdr3_length: 11
clone_size: NA

cdr3_nt: TGCGCCAGTCAGGGCGATGCCCAAGAGACCCAGTACTTC
cdr3_aa: CASQGDAQETQYF
d_call: NA
j_call: TRBJ2-5
v_call: TRBV5-1
cdr3_length: 13
clone_size: NA

cdr3_nt: TGCGCCAGCAGCTCCAGGACAGCTCCTTTTATGAAAAAACTGTTTTTT
cdr3_aa: CASSSRTAPFMKKLFF
d_call: NA
j_call: TRBJ1-4
v_call: TRBV5-1
cdr3_length: 16
clone_size: NA

cdr3_nt: TGTGCCAGCAGCGATGCTTTCCTCCGGGACACTGAAGCTTTCTTT
cdr3_aa: CASSDAFLRDTEAFF
d_call: NA
j_call: TRBJ1-1
v_call: TRBV11-2
cdr3_length: 15
clone_size: NA

cdr3_nt: TGTGCCAGCAGTCAGACAGGGTGGGCAAACACCATATATTTT
cdr3_aa: CASSQTGWANTIYF
d_call: TRBD1
j_call: TRBJ1-3
v_call: TRBV28
cdr3_length: 14
clone_size: NA

cdr3_nt: TGTGCCAGCAGCCAAGTTCTCCCCGGGACTGCGGCCCAATCCAGCTCCTACAATGAGCAGTTCTTC
cdr3_aa: CASSQVLPGTAAQSSSYNEQFF
d_call: NA
j_call: TRBJ2-1
v_call: TRBV3-1/TRBV3-2
cdr3_length: 22
clone_size: NA

cdr3_nt: TGTGCCAGCAGCCCGACGACAGGGAGCACAGATACGCAGTATTTT
cdr3_aa: CASSPTTGSTDTQYF
d_call: TRBD1
j_call: TRBJ2-3
v_call: TRBV5-4
cdr3_length: 15
clone_size: NA

cdr3_nt: TGTGCCAGTAGTATTCGGGGGGACCACGAGCAGTACTTC
cdr3_aa: CASSIRGDHEQYF
d_call: TRBD2
j_call: TRBJ2-7
v_call: TRBV19
cdr3_length: 13
clone_size: NA

cdr3_nt: TGTGCCAGCAGCCCCCCAGGGGTAGCAAGAAATGAGCAGTTCTTC
cdr3_aa: CASSPPGVARNEQFF
d_call: NA
j_call: TRBJ2-1
v_call: TRBV5-4
cdr3_length: 15
clone_size: NA

cdr3_nt: TGTGCCAGCAGCCGGGACATACCCTACGAGCAGTACTTC
cdr3_aa: CASSRDIPYEQYF
d_call: NA
j_call: TRBJ2-7
v_call: TRBV5-6
cdr3_length: 13
clone_size: NA

cdr3_nt: TGCGCCAGCAGACCCAGCGACAGGGAGTATGGCTACACCTTC
cdr3_aa: CASRPSDREYGYTF
d_call: TRBD1
j_call: TRBJ1-2
v_call: TRBV4-3
cdr3_length: 14
clone_size: NA

cdr3_nt: TGTGCCAGCAGCGGAGGGGGGGCTGCCAGCTCCTATAATTCACCCCTCCACTTT
cdr3_aa: CASSGGGAASSYNSPLHF
d_call: NA
j_call: TRBJ1-6
v_call: TRBV9
cdr3_length: 18
clone_size: NA

cdr3_nt: TGTGCCAGCAGCTTCGAAACGGGGGGGGCCTATGAGCAGTTCTTC
cdr3_aa: CASSFETGGAYEQFF
d_call: TRBD2
j_call: TRBJ2-1
v_call: TRBV5-4
cdr3_length: 15
clone_size: once

cdr3_nt: TGTGCCAGCAGCCAATACGGGACAGGGGAGAACACTGAAGCTTTCTTT
cdr3_aa: CASSQYGTGENTEAFF
d_call: TRBD1
j_call: TRBJ1-1
v_call: TRBV3-1/TRBV3-2
cdr3_length: 16
clone_size: NA

cdr3_nt: TGTGCCAGCAGTTACCCGACAGGGAAAACTGAAGCTTTCTTT
cdr3_aa: CASSYPTGKTEAFF
d_call: TRBD1
j_call: TRBJ1-1
v_call: TRBV6-2/TRBV6-3
cdr3_length: 14
clone_size: NA

cdr3_nt: TGCGCCAGCGCCTCAGGGTTTACTAATGAAAAACTGTTTTTT
cdr3_aa: CASASGFTNEKLFF
d_call: NA
j_call: TRBJ1-4
v_call: TRBV5-1
cdr3_length: 14
clone_size: once

cdr3_nt: TGCGCCAGCAGCTTGGGACTAGCCCTCTACGAGCAGTACTTC
cdr3_aa: CASSLGLALYEQYF
d_call: TRBD2
j_call: TRBJ2-7
v_call: TRBV5-1
cdr3_length: 14
clone_size: few

cdr3_nt: TGTGCCAGCAGCTTCGAAGTAGCGGGAGGGAACAATGAGCAGTTCTTC
cdr3_aa: CASSFEVAGGNNEQFF
d_call: TRBD2
j_call: TRBJ2-1
v_call: TRBV11-1
cdr3_length: 16
clone_size: NA

cdr3_nt: TGCGCCAGCAGCCAAAGGACAGGGGGCACTGAAGCTTTCTTT
cdr3_aa: CASSQRTGGTEAFF
d_call: TRBD1
j_call: TRBJ1-1
v_call: TRBV5-1
cdr3_length: 14
clone_size: NA

cdr3_nt: TGTGCCAGCAGTTTATGGTCCCCTACAGGGGGCAGCAATGGCTACACCTTC
cdr3_aa: CASSLWSPTGGSNGYTF
d_call: TRBD1
j_call: TRBJ1-2
v_call: TRBV28
cdr3_length: 17
clone_size: NA

cdr3_nt: TGCGCCAGCAGCTTGGCAGGGGGCGAGCAGTACTTC
cdr3_aa: CASSLAGGEQYF
d_call: TRBD1
j_call: TRBJ2-7
v_call: TRBV5-1
cdr3_length: 12
clone_size: NA

cdr3_nt: TGTGCCAGCAGCGCCGACAGGGGATACGAGCAGTACTTC
cdr3_aa: CASSADRGYEQYF
d_call: TRBD1
j_call: TRBJ2-7
v_call: TRBV2
cdr3_length: 13
clone_size: NA

cdr3_nt: TGTGCCAGCAGCAGCTACGTCTTCATGAACACTGAAGCTTTCTTT
cdr3_aa: CASSSYVFMNTEAFF
d_call: NA
j_call: TRBJ1-1
v_call: TRBV7-2
cdr3_length: 15
clone_size: NA

cdr3_nt: TGCGCCAGCACCCACCGACTAGCGGGAGTACGCAGCATGGAGACCCAGTACTTC
cdr3_aa: CASTHRLAGVRSMETQYF
d_call: TRBD2
j_call: TRBJ2-5
v_call: TRBV5-1
cdr3_length: 18
clone_size: NA

cdr3_nt: TGTGCCAGCAGCTTAGATTGGCCTTCCTACGAGCAGTACTTC
cdr3_aa: CASSLDWPSYEQYF
d_call: NA
j_call: TRBJ2-7
v_call: TRBV7-2
cdr3_length: 14
clone_size: NA

cdr3_nt: TGCGCCAGCAGCCAGAACAGGAATTCCTACGAGCAGTACTTC
cdr3_aa: CASSQNRNSYEQYF
d_call: NA
j_call: TRBJ2-7
v_call: TRBV4-3
cdr3_length: 14
clone_size: few